This passage covers 25 T cell receptor beta chains from one sample sequenced in a study of cytomegalovirus exposure and HLA in healthy donors. PCR used 60 Vbeta primers and 13 Jbeta primers. Measured with immunoSEQ multiplex PCR; TCRdb has only the in-frame clones, and not every one. Of 150,000 to 200,000 clones listed, about 80% were seen once; the top ten hold 1.1%. The sequencing input was PBMCs. These receptors were taken from a woman in her thirties or forties in good health and CMV-seronegative.

The chain carries TRBV11-3 and TRBJ2-3, with TRBD1 identical over 9 bases. This CDR3 region has 16 residues. Germline V lookup: CDR1 SGHNT, CDR2 YENEEA. V trimming: 3 bases; J trimming: 1 base; junction bases outside the gene matches: 5. The CDR3 reads CASSFLWDRGTDTQYF. As DNA, the CDR3 is TGTGCCAGCAGCTTTTTGTGGGACAGGGGCACAGATACGCAGTATTTT.

V is TRBV5-1 and J is TRBJ1-1; D is perhaps TRBD1 (6 bases). From germline, CDR1 is SGHRS and CDR2 YFSETQ. This CDR3 region has 14 residues. V lost 0 bases to trimming and J lost 5 bases, with 11 bases between them. Written as DNA, the CDR3 is TGCGCCAGCAGCTTGGGACAGGCTTTTACTGAAGCTTTCTTT. It is translated as CASSLGQAFTEAFF.

This chain connects TRBV2 to TRBJ2-4; D is ambiguous. The CDR3 loop spans 13 amino acids. Per the germline V gene, CDR1 is SNHLY and CDR2 is FYNNEI. V lost 6 bases and J lost 0, with 6 bases in between. The CDR3 is CASRGLAKNIQYF. In DNA, the CDR3 is TGTGCCAGCAGGGGCTTAGCCAAAAACATTCAGTACTTC.

V usage is TRBV18 and J usage is TRBJ2-7; 7 bases fit TRBD1. In germline, CDR1 is KGHSH, CDR2 LQKENI. This CDR3 is built from 17 residues. With V trimmed by 3 bases and J by 0 bases, 11 bases remained unmatched. CDR3 in DNA: TGTGCCAGCTCACCGTTCCGAGGACAGGCTAGCTCCTACGAGCAGTACTTC. This codes for CASSPFRGQASSYEQYF. The whole variable domain, filled in from reference TRBV18 and TRBJ2-7, reads NAGVMQNPRHLVRRRGQEARLRCSPMKGHSHVYWYRQLPEEGLKFMVYLQKENIIDESGMPKERFSAEFPKEGPSILRIQQVVRGDSAAYFCASSPFRGQASSYEQYFGPGTRLTVT.

This clone was found once. The chain links TRBV4-3 to TRBJ2-5; no clear D. The CDR3 loop spans 15 amino acids. CDR1 and CDR2 from the germline V gene are LGHNA and YSLEER. With 0 bases removed from V and 1 base from J, the gap between germline ends came to 9 bases. CDR3 DNA sequence: TGCGCCAGCAGCCAAGATTCTAATCTCCAAGAGACCCAGTACTTC. It codes for CASSQDSNLQETQYF.

The chain combines TRBV4-2 with TRBJ2-1, with 9 bases lining up with TRBD2. CDR1 is LGHNA, CDR2 YNFKEQ, per germline. The length of the CDR3 is 15 residues. V lost 4 bases, J lost 3 bases, and 4 bases stayed unmatched. The CDR3 is CASSLEREDYNEQFF. The CDR3 bases are TGTGCCAGCAGCCTAGAGCGGGAGGACTACAATGAGCAGTTCTTC.

The genes are TRBV18 and TRBJ1-2; D unresolved. From germline, CDR1 is KGHSH and CDR2 LQKENI. The V end was cut by 2 bases, the J end by 6 bases, with 16 bases between. The CDR3 sequence is 15 residues long. DNA for the CDR3: TGTGCCAGCTCACCAGGTGCGGAACCATACGATGGCTACACCTTC. Residues: CASSPGAEPYDGYTF.

The chain uses TRBV18 and TRBJ2-1; TRBD2 matches 8 bases. With 4 bases clipped from V and 9 bases from J, the junction kept 14 bases outside the gene matches. CDR1 is KGHSH, CDR2 LQKENI, per germline. The length of the CDR3 is 16 residues. CDR3 sequence (DNA): TGTGCCAGCTCACTAAGTCCCGGGACTAGTGGAGGTGAGCAGTTCTTC. It translates to CASSLSPGTSGGEQFF.

The sample holds a few counts of this clone. The chain joins TRBV19 to TRBJ2-7, with 9 bases that match TRBD1. V lost 3 bases, J lost 2 bases, and 8 bases stayed unmatched. The CDR3 totals 16 residues. The germline gives CDR1 LNHDA, CDR2 SQIVND (reference sequence). CDR3 loop: CASSIDPGQGAYEQYV. Written as DNA, the CDR3 is TGTGCCAGTAGTATCGACCCGGGACAGGGAGCCTACGAGCAGTACGTC.

This clone occurred a few times. The rearrangement links TRBV19 to TRBJ1-2; D possibly corresponds to TRBD1 (5 bases). Germline loops: CDR1 LNHDA, CDR2 SQIVND (reference sequence). The CDR3 is made up of 15 amino acids. V was cut by 5 bases and J by 4 bases, with 17 bases left in between. Written as DNA, the CDR3 is TGTGCCAGTAGTTCTACTATGGGACTGATCTATGGCTACACCTTC. It specifies CASSSTMGLIYGYTF. The full variable domain, in which reference TRBV19 and TRBJ1-2 provide the parts outside the CDR3, is DGGITQSPKYLFRKEGQNVTLSCEQNLNHDAMYWYRQDPGQGLRLIYYSQIVNDFQKGDIAEGYSVSREKKESFPLTVTSAQKNPTAFYLCASSSTMGLIYGYTFGSGTRLTVV.

This rearrangement joins TRBV7-2 to TRBJ2-5; 9 bases are a match to TRBD1. The V gene end was trimmed by 5 bases and the J gene end by 5 bases; junction bases not matched to a gene: 9. This CDR3 spans 15 amino acids. Germline V lookup: CDR1 SGHTA, CDR2 FQGNSA. The CDR3 loop reads CASSRVNRGPETQYF. DNA for the CDR3: TGTGCCAGCAGCCGGGTTAACAGGGGGCCGGAGACCCAGTACTTC.

The J gene is TRBJ1-5, the V gene TRBV10-2, with TRBD1 identical over 9 bases. The CDR3 loop spans 16 amino acids. Germline values: CDR1 WSHSY, CDR2 SAAADI. With 7 bases clipped from V and 7 bases from J, the junction kept 14 bases outside the gene matches. CDR3 loop: CASNLAPPGQGQPQHF. The CDR3 nucleotides are TGCGCCAGCAACCTAGCACCGCCGGGACAGGGCCAGCCCCAGCATTTT.

The chain has TRBV7-7 and TRBJ1-5; no clear D gene. This CDR3 has 13 amino acids. V was pared by 1 base and J by 4 bases, with 5 bases between. Germline V gene sequence: CDR1 SSHAT, CDR2 FNYEAQ (reference sequence). CDR3 bases: TGTGCCAGCAGCTTAGGGCCGAATCAGCCCCAGCATTTT. Translated, it gives CASSLGPNQPQHF.

The chain joins TRBV7-2 to TRBJ1-2; 7 bases agree with TRBD1. Germline assignment: CDR1 SGHTA and CDR2 FQGNSA. J gave up 6 bases and V 4 bases, and 5 bases lay outside the gene matches. This CDR3 comprises 13 residues. Here the CDR3 reads CASSSRQGHGYTF. CDR3 bases: TGTGCCAGCAGCTCGAGACAGGGTCATGGCTACACCTTC.

The chain combines TRBV18 with TRBJ1-1; 7 positions match TRBD1. Per germline, CDR1 KGHSH and CDR2 LQKENI. CDR3 length equals 14 residues. With 0 bases clipped from V and 4 bases from J, the junction kept 2 bases outside the gene matches. CDR3 DNA: TGTGCCAGCTCACCACCGGGACAGAGCACTGAAGCTTTCTTT. This sequence encodes CASSPPGQSTEAFF.

This chain joins TRBV19 and TRBJ2-1; D ambiguous. V dropped 8 bases and J dropped 12 bases, with 26 bases sitting between them. Per germline, CDR1 LNHDA and CDR2 SQIVND (reference sequence). The CDR3 totals 15 residues. The CDR3 sequence is CASSRRPILENRQFF. CDR3 nucleotide sequence: TGTGCCAGTTCTAGACGGCCGATCCTCGAAAATAGGCAGTTCTTC.

The chain links TRBV11-2 to TRBJ2-1; D ambiguous. CDR1 and CDR2 (germline): SGHAT, FQNNGV. CDR3 size: 15 residues. The V end was cut by 2 bases, the J end by 7 bases, with 15 bases between. In DNA form, the CDR3 reads TGTGCCAGCAGCTTAACCAGCCTCTTCGGGAATGAGCAGTTCTTC. This sequence encodes CASSLTSLFGNEQFF. The variable domain in full, with the rest retrieved from reference TRBV11-2 and TRBJ2-1, is EAGVAQSPRYKIIEKRQSVAFWCNPISGHATLYWYQQILGQGPKLLIQFQNNGVVDDSQLPKDRFSAERLKGVDSTLKIQPAKLEDSAVYLCASSLTSLFGNEQFFGPGTRLTVL.

V is TRBV6-1 and J is TRBJ1-2; possibly TRBD1 for D (5 bases). Germline V CDR1 and CDR2: MNHNS, SASEGT. V was clipped by 7 bases and J by 4 bases, with 16 bases between them. The CDR3 spans 14 residues. The CDR3 sequence: CASTVGGDFYGYTF. In nucleotides, the CDR3 is TGTGCCAGCACAGTCGGAGGGGATTTCTATGGCTACACCTTC.

The chain has TRBV5-1 and TRBJ1-4; maybe TRBD1 (6 bases). CDR1 and CDR2 (germline): SGHRS, YFSETQ. This CDR3 region has 15 residues. Trimming took 0 bases from V and 5 from J, leaving 11 bases between them. This chain's CDR3 is CASSLEGTRNEKLFF. The CDR3 bases are TGCGCCAGCAGCTTGGAGGGGACACGGAATGAAAAACTGTTTTTT.

This chain uses TRBV19 with TRBJ1-1; D is unresolved. This CDR3 is 14 amino acids long. Germline V lookup: CDR1 LNHDA, CDR2 SQIVND (reference sequence). Deletions cut 1 base from V and 6 bases from J, with 12 bases between. The CDR3 DNA is TGTGCCAGTAGTATAGGGAATACGGGGTCTGAAGCTTTCTTT. Its translation: CASSIGNTGSEAFF.

The genes are TRBV6-5 and TRBJ2-5, with TRBD2 matching over 8 bases. The CDR3 totals 15 residues. CDR1 is MNHEY and CDR2 is SVGAGI in the germline V gene. Unmatched junction bases numbered 8, after V lost 6 bases and J lost 2 bases. The CDR3 DNA reads as TGTGCCAGCAGCTCTAGCGGGCGGGGACAAGAGACCCAGTACTTC. Protein: CASSSSGRGQETQYF.

The chain uses TRBV6-1 and TRBJ1-1; possibly TRBD1 for D (5 bases). The CDR3 runs to 15 residues. Germline V gene lookup returns CDR1 MNHNS and CDR2 SASEGT. The germline V and J ends were trimmed by 6 bases and 0 bases, with 14 bases remaining between them. The CDR3 region has the DNA TGTGCCAGCAGAGAACCAGGGATATTGAACACTGAAGCTTTCTTT. Translating it yields CASREPGILNTEAFF.

V usage is TRBV5-4 and J usage is TRBJ1-1; D may be TRBD1 (6 bases). Per germline, CDR1 SGHNT and CDR2 YYREEE (reference sequence). This CDR3 region has 15 residues. Trimming took off 0 bases at V and 5 bases at J, with 14 bases between the two ends. The CDR3 loop is CASSLESGVGTEAFF. The CDR3 coding sequence is TGTGCCAGCAGCTTGGAGTCAGGGGTAGGGACTGAAGCTTTCTTT.

This clone was recorded once. The chain carries TRBV4-2 and TRBJ2-5; 10 bases are a match to TRBD2. The germline CDR1 and CDR2 sequences are LGHNA and YNFKEQ. The CDR3 sequence is 18 residues long. The ends lost 0 bases at V and 6 bases at J; junction bases unmatched: 13. The CDR3 sequence: CASSQEVRLAGEGKTQYF. The CDR3 DNA sequence: TGTGCCAGCAGCCAAGAAGTGCGGCTAGCGGGAGAGGGGAAGACCCAGTACTTC.

This sequence joins TRBV4-3 and TRBJ2-1; perhaps TRBD2 as D (5 bases). The CDR3 has 14 residues. Trimming took 3 bases from V and 7 from J, leaving 13 bases between them. CDR1 and CDR2 (germline): LGHNA, YSLEER. DNA for the CDR3: TGCGCCAGCAGCCAGTCGGAGGATGGGAATGAGCAGTTCTTC. Translated, it gives CASSQSEDGNEQFF.